Below are 2 T cell receptor beta chains sequenced from a single sample in a study of blood T cell repertoires in COVID-19. Clones were sequenced by immunoSEQ multiplex PCR, and TCRdb holds only the in-frame ones, with some missing. The table lists hundreds of thousands of clones, about 85% of them singletons, with more than 10% in the top ten. The sample consisted of peripheral blood. The source is a human donor in a cohort sampled during active COVID-19.

The rearrangement links TRBV20-1 to TRBJ2-5; weak D call: TRBD2 (6 bases). This CDR3 is 12 amino acids long. Germline assignment: CDR1 DFQATT and CDR2 SNEGSKA (reference sequence). V lost 3 bases and J lost 4, with 9 bases in between. As DNA, the CDR3 is TGCAGTGCTAGTCGGGGACTAGAGACCCAGTACTTC. It is translated as CSASRGLETQYF.

The chain carries TRBV29-1 and TRBJ2-1; no firm D call. V was pared by 0 bases and J by 6 bases, with 6 bases between. Germline-derived CDR1 and CDR2 are SQVTM and ANQGSEA. The CDR3 runs to 12 residues. The CDR3 is CSVEDLSNEQFF. CDR3 DNA: TGCAGCGTTGAAGATCTAAGCAATGAGCAGTTCTTC.